This TCR beta chain was sequenced in a study of cytomegalovirus exposure and HLA in healthy donors. 60 Vbeta and 13 Jbeta primers were used in PCR. The table came from immunoSEQ multiplex PCR; TCRdb's copy has only in-frame clones and leaves some out. Of around 140,000 clones in the sample, more than 75% were seen once. The CDR3 extends over 14 amino acids. The germline gives CDR1 MNHEY, CDR2 SMNVEV (reference sequence). J gave up 4 bases and V 2 bases, and 3 bases lay outside the gene matches. This sequence joins TRBV27 and TRBJ2-7, with 9 positions matching TRBD1. This receptor was taken from a woman in her forties in good health and CMV-seropositive. Sequencing was done on a sample of PBMCs. As DNA, the CDR3 is TGTGCCAGCAGTTTAGACAGGGGGACATACGAGCAGTACTTC. It codes for CASSLDRGTYEQYF.